The 14 T cell receptor beta chains presented below share a single source sample, sequenced in a study of tumor-infiltrating lymphocytes in localized non-small cell lung cancer. The data were produced by immunoSEQ multiplex PCR, yet TCRdb's version contains in-frame clones alone and is incomplete. In the table there are around 15,000 clones, around 75% of which are singletons. The sequenced sample was lung tumor tissue. The receptors shown here come from a human donor with non-small cell lung cancer.

This chain links TRBV2 with TRBJ1-4, with TRBD1 identical over 7 bases. V was pared by 6 bases and J by 6 bases, with 19 bases of the junction left unmatched. Germline V gene lookup returns CDR1 SNHLY and CDR2 FYNNEI. CDR3 size: 18 residues. The CDR3, as DNA: TGTGCCAGCAGCAACCCGGGGGGGACAATTGGACAGGATGAAAAACTGTTTTTT. Amino acid sequence: CASSNPGGTIGQDEKLFF.

The rearrangement uses TRBV30 and TRBJ2-2, with 11 bases matching TRBD2. From germline, CDR1 is GTSNPN and CDR2 SVGIG (reference sequence). J was trimmed by 7 bases and V by 3 bases; bases with no gene match: 7. The CDR3 contains 15 residues. The CDR3 DNA is TGTGCCTGGAGGACTAGCGGGATTCGTGGCGGGGAGCTGTTTTTT. Protein product: CAWRTSGIRGGELFF. Using reference TRBV30 and TRBJ2-2 for the parts outside the CDR3, the full variable domain is SQTIHQWPATLVQPVGSPLSLECTVEGTSNPNLYWYRQAAGRGLQLLFYSVGIGQISSEVPQNLSASRPQDRQFILSSKKLLLSDSGFYLCAWRTSGIRGGELFFGEGSRLTVL.

This chain joins TRBV7-6 and TRBJ1-6; D unclear. The length of the CDR3 is 16 residues. Trimming shortened V by 4 bases and J by 0 bases, and 10 bases separated the two germline ends. Looked up from germline, CDR1 is SGHVS and CDR2 is FNYEAQ. CDR3 loop: CASSSLHSSYNSPLHF. The CDR3 DNA sequence: TGTGCCAGCAGCTCCCTCCATAGCTCCTATAATTCACCCCTCCACTTT.

The rearrangement joins TRBV7-9 to TRBJ2-3, with D possibly TRBD2 on 6 matching bases. The CDR3 spans 16 residues. CDR1 is SEHNR, CDR2 FQNEAQ, per germline (reference sequence). Trimming shortened V by 1 base and J by 3 bases, and 14 bases separated the two germline ends. The CDR3 here is CASSLEVPAGTDTQYF. DNA for the CDR3: TGTGCCAGCAGCTTAGAAGTCCCGGCGGGGACAGATACGCAGTATTTT.

V gene TRBV5-3 combines with J gene TRBJ2-7; 11 bases are a match to TRBD2. TRBV5-3 counts as an open reading frame of uncertain function. This CDR3 comprises 15 residues. The V and J ends lost 5 bases and 1 base, in that order; junction bases with no gene match: 5. CDR3 coding DNA: TGTGCCAGAAGACCCCGACTAGCGGGATCCTACGAGCAGTACTTC. The encoded protein is CARRPRLAGSYEQYF.

The chain is built from TRBV7-9 and TRBJ2-7; possible D gene TRBD2, 6 bases. V was pared by 2 bases and J by 3 bases, with 11 bases between. CDR1 and CDR2 (germline): SEHNR, FQNEAQ (reference sequence). CDR3 length: 14 amino acids. CDR3 coding DNA: TGTGCCAGCAGCTTATTGGAGACTAGCTACGAGCAGTACTTC. It encodes CASSLLETSYEQYF.

This clone occurred a few times. The chain employs TRBV6-1 and TRBJ1-5, with no clear D. CDR1 and CDR2 from the germline V gene are MNHNS and SASEGT. V lost 1 base and J 4 bases, leaving 8 bases between the germline ends. There are 14 residues in the CDR3. The CDR3 sequence: CASSEGADNQPQHF. In DNA, the CDR3 is TGTGCCAGCAGTGAAGGGGCGGATAATCAGCCCCAGCATTTT.

J is TRBJ1-5 and V is TRBV9; weak D call: TRBD1 (6 bases). V lost 0 bases to trimming and J lost 3 bases, with 7 bases between them. This CDR3 is built from 14 residues. CDR1 and CDR2 from the germline V gene are SGDLS and YYNGEE. The CDR3 region is CASSVGTDNQPQHF. CDR3 coding DNA: TGTGCCAGCAGCGTAGGGACAGACAATCAGCCCCAGCATTTT.

This chain joins TRBV5-1 and TRBJ2-5, with TRBD1 identical over 9 bases. CDR1 is SGHRS and CDR2 is YFSETQ in the germline V gene. The CDR3 runs 14 residues. V lost 4 bases, J lost 4 bases, and 5 bases stayed unmatched. The CDR3 DNA follows: TGCGCCAGCAGCAAGGGGACAGGGAGAGAGACCCAGTACTTC. Amino acids: CASSKGTGRETQYF.

This rearrangement joins TRBV6-1 to TRBJ1-5, with D possibly matching TRBD1 (5 bases). V dropped 0 bases and J dropped 11 bases, with 8 bases sitting between them. The CDR3 is made up of 12 amino acids. Germline assignment: CDR1 MNHNS and CDR2 SASEGT. This CDR3 is CASSEAQGAQHF. The CDR3, as DNA: TGTGCCAGCAGTGAAGCTCAGGGAGCCCAGCATTTT.

There are a few counts of this clone. The genes are TRBV9 and TRBJ2-5; weak D call: TRBD2 (5 bases). Germline values: CDR1 SGDLS, CDR2 YYNGEE. This CDR3 contains 15 residues. V was pared by 0 bases and J by 4 bases, with 13 bases between. CDR3 DNA: TGTGCCAGCAGCGTAGGTTTGGCGGCGGGAGAGACCCAGTACTTC. This gives the protein CASSVGLAAGETQYF.

The chain is built from TRBV6-1 and TRBJ1-5; D remains ambiguous. The CDR3 is 16 amino acids. The V end lost 0 bases, the J end lost 2 bases, and 11 bases lay between the germline ends. Per the germline V gene, CDR1 is MNHNS and CDR2 is SASEGT. CDR3 sequence (DNA): TGTGCCAGCAGTGAAGCGTGGGATCCAGGCAATCAGCCCCAGCATTTT. As protein: CASSEAWDPGNQPQHF.

The chain links TRBV7-9 to TRBJ2-1; possible D gene TRBD2, 5 bases. Trimming cost V 0 bases and J 8 bases, with 11 bases left between them. The length of the CDR3 is 14 residues. Per the germline V gene, CDR1 is SEHNR and CDR2 is FQNEAQ (reference sequence). The DNA of the CDR3 is TGTGCCAGCAGCTTAGCTTCTAGCAGCGATGAGCAGTTCTTC. Its translation: CASSLASSSDEQFF.

This clone is termed medium-sized (0.01 to 0.1%). The chain has TRBV27 and TRBJ1-1; TRBD1 agrees at 8 bases. With 3 bases clipped from V and 0 bases from J, the junction kept 0 bases outside the gene matches. CDR3 size: 14 residues. The germline V gene encodes CDR1 MNHEY and CDR2 SMNVEV (reference sequence). The CDR3: CASSLDRVNTEAFF. CDR3 bases: TGTGCCAGCAGTTTGGACAGGGTGAACACTGAAGCTTTCTTT.